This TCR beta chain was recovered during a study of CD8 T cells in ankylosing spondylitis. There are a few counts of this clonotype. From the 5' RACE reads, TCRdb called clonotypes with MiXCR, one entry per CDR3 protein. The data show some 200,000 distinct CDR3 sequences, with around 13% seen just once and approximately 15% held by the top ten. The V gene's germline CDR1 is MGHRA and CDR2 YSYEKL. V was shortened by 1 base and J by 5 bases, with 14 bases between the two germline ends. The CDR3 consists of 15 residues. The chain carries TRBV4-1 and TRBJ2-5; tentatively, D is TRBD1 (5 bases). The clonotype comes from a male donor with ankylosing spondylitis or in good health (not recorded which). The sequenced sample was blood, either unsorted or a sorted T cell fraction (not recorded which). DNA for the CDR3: TGCGCCAGCAGCCAAGTTCAGGGTCCGCAGGAGACCCAGTACTTC. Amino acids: CASSQVQGPQETQYF.